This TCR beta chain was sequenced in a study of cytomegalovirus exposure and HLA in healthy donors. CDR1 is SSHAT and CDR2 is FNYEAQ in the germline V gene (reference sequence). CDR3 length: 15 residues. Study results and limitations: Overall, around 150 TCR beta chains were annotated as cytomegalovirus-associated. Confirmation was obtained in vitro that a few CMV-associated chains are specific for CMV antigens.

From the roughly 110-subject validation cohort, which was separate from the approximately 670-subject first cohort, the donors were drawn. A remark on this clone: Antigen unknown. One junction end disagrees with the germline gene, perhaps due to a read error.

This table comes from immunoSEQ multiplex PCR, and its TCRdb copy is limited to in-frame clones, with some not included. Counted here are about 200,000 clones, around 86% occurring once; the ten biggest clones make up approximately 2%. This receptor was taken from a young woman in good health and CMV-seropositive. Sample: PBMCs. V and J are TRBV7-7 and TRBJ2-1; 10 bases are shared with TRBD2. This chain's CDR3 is CASSLALAGNNEQFF. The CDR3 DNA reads TGTGCTAGCAGCTTAGCACTAGCGGGGAATAATGAGCAGTTCTTC.